The TCR beta chain under discussion was sequenced for a study of cytomegalovirus exposure and HLA in healthy donors. Study information: When about 400 donors were genotyped, more than 70% of them were found to fall in the Caucasian-associated ancestry cluster.

This CDR3 has 14 residues. V lost 4 bases and J 4 bases, leaving 12 bases between the germline ends. Germline CDR1 MNHEY, CDR2 SMNVEV (reference sequence). In the case of this clone: Its target is unknown.

The PCR used 60 Vbeta and 13 Jbeta primers. Clones were read by immunoSEQ multiplex PCR, and TCRdb kept only the in-frame ones, dropping some. The sample consists of some 190,000 clones, 80% of them appearing once. Broader study findings: V- and J-gene trimming of TCR beta was linked (in a later analysis) to a missense DCLRE1C variant. Later analysis suggested most CMV-associated TCR beta chains were HLA-restricted. Available immune exposure information covered CMV serostatus only.

This TCR was recovered from a girl under 18 in good health and CMV-seropositive. The sample was PBMCs. The V and J genes are TRBV27 and TRBJ2-3, with D uncertain. CDR3 DNA: TGTGCCAGCAGTTATCTAGAGGTCCCAGATACGCAGTATTTT. Translating it yields CASSYLEVPDTQYF.